A single sample gave rise to the 17 T cell receptor beta chains below, sequenced in a study of spatial heterogeneity in lung cancer. TCRdb ran MiXCR on the 5' RACE reads and lists one entry per CDR3 protein. Among about 45,000 distinct CDR3 sequences, under 7.5% were seen once, and the ten largest hold 43%. Noted time point: sample taken at primary tumor resection. Sequencing was performed on PBMCs, taken at surgery. These receptors all come from a female donor with early-stage non-small cell lung cancer.

The V and J genes are TRBV6-5 and TRBJ1-1; TRBD1 agrees at 7 bases. Unmatched junction bases numbered 12, after V lost 0 bases and J lost 8 bases. The germline V gene encodes CDR1 MNHEY and CDR2 SVGAGI. This CDR3 is 16 amino acids long. CDR3 bases: TGTGCCAGCAGTTACTCGAGGCCGGGACAGTTTTTAGAAGCTTTCTTT. Encoded protein: CASSYSRPGQFLEAFF.

This clonotype was counted at least ten times. This chain links TRBV6-5 with TRBJ2-7; a possible D gene is TRBD1 (6 bases). The CDR3 totals 14 residues. Germline V CDR1 and CDR2: MNHEY, SVGAGI. Trimming pared 4 bases from V and 7 bases from J, leaving 17 bases between. CDR3 loop: CASSSDLGAREQYF. CDR3 coding DNA: TGTGCCAGCAGTTCGGACCTGGGGGCCAGGGAGCAGTACTTC.

This clonotype was observed at least ten times. The chain joins TRBV19 to TRBJ2-4, with a weak D call TRBD1 (6 bases). This CDR3 contains 15 residues. The germline V gene encodes CDR1 LNHDA and CDR2 SQIVND (reference sequence). V shed 6 bases and J shed 6 bases, with 18 bases lying between them. CDR3 sequence: CASSQLGQQINIQYF. CDR3 in DNA: TGTGCCAGTAGCCAGTTAGGACAGCAAATAAACATTCAGTACTTC.

The V call is TRBV6-2 or TRBV6-3, the J call TRBJ2-6; TRBD1 or TRBD2 may be the D gene (5 bases each). CDR3 size: 19 residues. Germline V gene data show CDR1 as MNHEY and CDR2 as SVGEGT. Trimming pared 2 bases from V and 5 bases from J, leaving 22 bases between. CDR3 protein: CASSYGLLGDVSRANVLTF. The CDR3, as DNA: TGTGCCAGCAGTTACGGACTTCTGGGGGACGTTTCGAGGGCCAACGTCCTGACTTTC.

This clonotype has a count of ten or more. The rearrangement links TRBV4-1 to TRBJ2-2; weak D call: TRBD2 (6 bases). V lost 1 base and J 4 bases, leaving 19 bases between the germline ends. The CDR3 runs 18 residues. CDR1 is MGHRA and CDR2 is YSYEKL in the germline V gene. The CDR3 nucleotides are TGCGCCAGCAGCCAAGTAGGAGGGCGGCGACGTCGCACCGGGGAGCTGTTTTTT. Encoded protein: CASSQVGGRRRRTGELFF.

The rearrangement joins TRBV7-2 to TRBJ2-7; TRBD2 matches at 9 bases. V lost 3 bases, J lost 5 bases, and 8 bases stayed unmatched. Germline assignment: CDR1 SGHTA and CDR2 FQGNSA. CDR3 length: 15 amino acids. The CDR3 is CASSFSRSSGDEQYF. The CDR3 bases are TGTGCCAGCAGCTTCTCACGGTCTAGCGGGGACGAGCAGTACTTC.

This clonotype was observed at least ten times. CDR3: CRGTSGGITYNEQFF. CDR3 in DNA: TGCAGAGGAACTAGCGGGGGGATTACCTACAATGAGCAGTTCTTC. J is TRBJ2-1 and V is TRBV20-1; 12 bases map to TRBD2. CDR1 and CDR2 (germline): DFQATT, SNEGSKA (reference sequence). The CDR3 is 15 amino acids.

This chain connects TRBV5-5 to TRBJ2-2, with 7 bases matching TRBD2. The germline V gene encodes CDR1 SGHKS and CDR2 YYEKEE (reference sequence). V was clipped by 0 bases and J by 13 bases; unmatched bases: 12. This CDR3 comprises 15 residues. CDR3 in amino acids: CASSLAWEGFGGLFF. For the CDR3, the DNA is TGTGCCAGCAGCTTGGCCTGGGAGGGATTCGGTGGGCTGTTTTTT.

This clonotype was counted many times. The V gene is TRBV6-1, the J gene TRBJ2-7; the D gene could be TRBD1 or TRBD2 (5 bases each). V dropped 2 bases and J dropped 7 bases, with 18 bases sitting between them. Germline V CDR1 and CDR2: MNHNS, SASEGT. There are 15 residues in the CDR3. The CDR3 sequence is CASSERGDSLGEQYF. The CDR3 coding sequence is TGTGCCAGCAGTGAACGGGGAGACAGTCTGGGGGAGCAGTACTTC.

This chain links TRBV27 with TRBJ1-5; D possibly corresponds to TRBD1 (5 bases). With 3 bases removed from V and 3 bases from J, the gap between germline ends came to 6 bases. The length of the CDR3 is 13 residues. Germline CDR1 is MNHEY and CDR2 is SMNVEV (reference sequence). This CDR3 is CASSFRANQPQHF. The CDR3 DNA sequence: TGTGCCAGCAGTTTCAGGGCCAATCAGCCCCAGCATTTT.

This clonotype has only a few counts. This chain joins TRBV4-2 and TRBJ2-1, with D possibly matching TRBD2 (5 bases). The CDR3 has 13 amino acids. CDR1 LGHNA and CDR2 YNFKEQ come from the germline V gene. Trimming shortened V by 0 bases and J by 13 bases, and 13 bases separated the two germline ends. The CDR3 DNA reads as TGTGCCAGCAGCCAAGAGGAAGGGCGGGTCCAGTTCTTC. It yields the protein CASSQEEGRVQFF.

V usage is TRBV6-1 and J usage is TRBJ1-1, with D perhaps TRBD1 (6 bases). The V and J ends lost 3 bases and 0 bases respectively, with 11 bases between them. CDR1 MNHNS and CDR2 SASEGT come from the germline V gene. CDR3 size: 15 residues. CDR3 amino acids: CASSDLDRLNTEAFF. CDR3 nucleotides: TGTGCCAGCAGTGACCTGGACAGACTGAACACTGAAGCTTTCTTT.

This clonotype was counted a few times. The chain combines TRBV9 with TRBJ1-2; the D is unclear. The CDR3 is made up of 14 amino acids. Per germline, CDR1 SGDLS and CDR2 YYNGEE. V lost 0 bases and J lost 3, with 9 bases in between. CDR3 sequence (DNA): TGTGCCAGCAGCGTAGGAGTCGGGGACTATGGCTACACCTTC. The encoded protein is CASSVGVGDYGYTF.

This clonotype occurred many times. This chain uses TRBV15 with TRBJ2-5, with TRBD1 as a possible D gene (7 bases). CDR3 length: 17 residues. CDR1 and CDR2 from the germline V gene are LNHNV and YYDKDF (reference sequence). Trimming pared 2 bases from V and 1 base from J, leaving 17 bases between. The CDR3 sequence is CATSRNPAGGTQETQYF. The CDR3 nucleotides are TGTGCCACCAGCAGAAATCCCGCAGGGGGGACCCAAGAGACCCAGTACTTC.

V usage is TRBV9 and J usage is TRBJ1-1, with D possibly matching TRBD1 (6 bases). Trimming shortened V by 4 bases and J by 3 bases, and 19 bases separated the two germline ends. Germline loops: CDR1 SGDLS, CDR2 YYNGEE. The CDR3 is made up of 16 amino acids. CDR3 sequence (DNA): TGTGCCAGCAGCCCCCTCAGGGGAATGGGAGACACTGAAGCTTTCTTT. Its translation: CASSPLRGMGDTEAFF.

In this sample, this clonotype turned up many times. The rearrangement uses TRBV6-5 and TRBJ2-5; 10 bases fit TRBD1. The CDR3 is 15 amino acids. The germline V gene encodes CDR1 MNHEY and CDR2 SVGAGI. The ends lost 0 bases at V and 5 bases at J; junction bases unmatched: 3. The CDR3 bases are TGTGCCAGCAGTTACTCGACAGGGGGCATGGAGACCCAGTACTTC. Encoded protein: CASSYSTGGMETQYF.

This clonotype has only a few counts. This rearrangement joins TRBV19 to TRBJ2-3; D uncertain. V shed 5 bases and J shed 2 bases, with 14 bases lying between them. Germline V gene data show CDR1 as LNHDA and CDR2 as SQIVND (reference sequence). The CDR3 sequence is 15 residues long. The CDR3 sequence is CASSSGLRLTDTQYF. CDR3 sequence (DNA): TGTGCCAGTAGTTCGGGCCTTCGGCTCACAGATACGCAGTATTTT.